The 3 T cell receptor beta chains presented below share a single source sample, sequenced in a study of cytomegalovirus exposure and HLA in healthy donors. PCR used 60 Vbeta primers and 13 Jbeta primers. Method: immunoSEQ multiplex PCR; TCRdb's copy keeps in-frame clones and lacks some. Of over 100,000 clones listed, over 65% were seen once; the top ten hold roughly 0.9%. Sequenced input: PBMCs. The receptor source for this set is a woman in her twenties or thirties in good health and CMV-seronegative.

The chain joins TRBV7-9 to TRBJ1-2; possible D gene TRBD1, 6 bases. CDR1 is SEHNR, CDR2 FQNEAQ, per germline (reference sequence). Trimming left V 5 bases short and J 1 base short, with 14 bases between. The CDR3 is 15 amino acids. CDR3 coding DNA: TGTGCCAGCAGCGAACAGGGAGAGGGTAACTATGGCTACACCTTC. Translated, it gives CASSEQGEGNYGYTF.

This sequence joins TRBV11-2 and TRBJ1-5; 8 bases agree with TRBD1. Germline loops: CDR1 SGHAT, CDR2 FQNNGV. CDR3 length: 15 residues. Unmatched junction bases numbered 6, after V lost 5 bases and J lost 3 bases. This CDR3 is CASSPGTGDNQPQHF. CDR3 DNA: TGTGCCAGCAGCCCCGGGACAGGAGACAATCAGCCCCAGCATTTT.

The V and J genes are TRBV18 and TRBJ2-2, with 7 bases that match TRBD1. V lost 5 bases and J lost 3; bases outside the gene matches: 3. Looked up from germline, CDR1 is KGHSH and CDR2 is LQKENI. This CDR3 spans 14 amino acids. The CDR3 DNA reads TGTGCCAGCTCAATGGGGACAGACACCGGGGAGCTGTTTTTT. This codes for CASSMGTDTGELFF.